These T cell receptor beta chains were read from a single sample in a study of beta chain features in type 1 diabetes. TCRdb's copy holds only in-frame clones and misses some; the assay was immunoSEQ multiplex PCR. The repertoire has 160,000 or so clones, just over 9% of them found once; the top ten carry 2% to 2.5%. Sequenced sample: central memory CD4+ T cells from blood. These receptors came from a woman aged 18-29 years in good health. Both conserved end residues are trimmed from each CDR3. Each record gives: V gene, J gene, CDR3 protein.

v_gene: TRBV29-1
j_gene: TRBJ2-2
CDR3aa: SVGSQGNTGELF

v_gene: TRBV19
j_gene: TRBJ2-7
CDR3aa: ASSIRQGAYEQY

v_gene: TRBV4-1
j_gene: TRBJ1-2
CDR3aa: ASSQDLGQGVYGYT

v_gene: TRBV6-5
j_gene: TRBJ1-6
CDR3aa: ASSYGQGASPLH

v_gene: TRBV2
j_gene: TRBJ1-2
CDR3aa: ASSESRPGFGYT

v_gene: TRBV30
j_gene: TRBJ1-1
CDR3aa: AWSRGTGEAF

v_gene: TRBV5-1
j_gene: TRBJ2-3
CDR3aa: ASSLALFAGGQDTQY

v_gene: TRBV18
j_gene: TRBJ1-1
CDR3aa: ASSPSGGTGSEAF

v_gene: TRBV14
j_gene: TRBJ2-3
CDR3aa: ASSSRRLAGGPLGSQY

v_gene: TRBV6-5
j_gene: TRBJ1-1
CDR3aa: ASSYGQGASEAF

v_gene: TRBV5-1
j_gene: TRBJ2-1
CDR3aa: ASSLGRTSGHEQF

v_gene: TRBV30
j_gene: TRBJ2-5
CDR3aa: AWRPRQGVVETQY

v_gene: TRBV4-3
j_gene: TRBJ1-2
CDR3aa: ASSQVPRQGGYGYT

v_gene: TRBV19
j_gene: TRBJ2-6
CDR3aa: ASLPDREFNSGANVLT

v_gene: TRBV27
j_gene: TRBJ2-7
CDR3aa: ASSTRTSGSGYEQY

v_gene: TRBV30
j_gene: TRBJ1-1
CDR3aa: AWSVQGEAF

v_gene: TRBV30
j_gene: TRBJ2-5
CDR3aa: AWGALRAGEETQY

v_gene: TRBV7-2
j_gene: TRBJ1-2
CDR3aa: ASSPRPGIYGYT

v_gene: TRBV30
j_gene: TRBJ1-5
CDR3aa: AWSGTGSNQPQH

v_gene: TRBV7-2
j_gene: TRBJ2-2
CDR3aa: ASSRTGGSGELF

v_gene: TRBV5-1
j_gene: TRBJ2-5
CDR3aa: ASSLLAGGETQY

v_gene: TRBV30
j_gene: NA
CDR3aa: AWNPGTLSSYEQY

v_gene: TRBV7-4
j_gene: TRBJ2-5
CDR3aa: ASSQTLRLAGSGETQY

v_gene: TRBV2
j_gene: TRBJ1-6
CDR3aa: ASRGGQGIGSPLH

v_gene: TRBV12-5
j_gene: TRBJ2-1
CDR3aa: ASGSGLSSYNEQF

v_gene: TRBV2
j_gene: TRBJ1-1
CDR3aa: ASTGDVRNTEAF

v_gene: TRBV4-2
j_gene: TRBJ2-1
CDR3aa: ASSGKAGTSGSNEQF

v_gene: TRBV30
j_gene: TRBJ1-1
CDR3aa: AWAPRDGAF

v_gene: TRBV4-2
j_gene: TRBJ2-3
CDR3aa: ASTRDRSIDTQY

v_gene: TRBV30
j_gene: TRBJ2-3
CDR3aa: AWSVGQGGSTDTQY

v_gene: TRBV30
j_gene: TRBJ2-3
CDR3aa: AWSLGGPTDTQY

v_gene: TRBV30
j_gene: TRBJ2-3
CDR3aa: AWSFYDRGSDTQY

v_gene: TRBV2
j_gene: TRBJ1-6
CDR3aa: ASNAWFSPPLH

v_gene: TRBV2
j_gene: TRBJ2-7
CDR3aa: ASSLAGKDYEQY

v_gene: TRBV5-1
j_gene: TRBJ1-3
CDR3aa: ASSLGQGYGNTIY

v_gene: TRBV4-2
j_gene: TRBJ2-3
CDR3aa: ASSRRRLAGPTYTDTQY

v_gene: TRBV5-8
j_gene: TRBJ2-1
CDR3aa: ASSLDRAVGNEQF

v_gene: TRBV2
j_gene: TRBJ1-1
CDR3aa: ASILQGNTEAF

v_gene: TRBV7-3
j_gene: TRBJ2-3
CDR3aa: ASRLTGGTDTQY

v_gene: TRBV6-5
j_gene: TRBJ2-1
CDR3aa: ASSYGGTLSWGQF

v_gene: TRBV11-2
j_gene: TRBJ1-3
CDR3aa: ASSLVDSGNTIY

v_gene: TRBV6-1
j_gene: TRBJ1-1
CDR3aa: ASSVGSEGNTEAF

v_gene: TRBV18
j_gene: TRBJ2-7
CDR3aa: ASSLGTGGTYEQY

v_gene: TRBV11-3
j_gene: TRBJ2-5
CDR3aa: AISNSPGQQETQY

v_gene: TRBV11-2
j_gene: TRBJ2-3
CDR3aa: ASSPRTGLTDTQY

v_gene: TRBV11-3
j_gene: TRBJ2-1
CDR3aa: ASSSTSGPYNEQF

v_gene: TRBV15
j_gene: TRBJ2-3
CDR3aa: ATSRDQGSSDTQY

v_gene: TRBV2
j_gene: TRBJ2-5
CDR3aa: ASSDGEKEETQY

v_gene: TRBV18
j_gene: TRBJ2-6
CDR3aa: ASSPPNADGANVLT

v_gene: TRBV18
j_gene: TRBJ1-1
CDR3aa: ASSAGQNTEAF

v_gene: TRBV14
j_gene: TRBJ2-7
CDR3aa: ASSPQGDEQY

v_gene: TRBV2
j_gene: TRBJ2-1
CDR3aa: ASSLRNEQF

v_gene: TRBV7-2
j_gene: TRBJ2-1
CDR3aa: ASSLDPGTTYNEQF

v_gene: TRBV4-1
j_gene: TRBJ2-1
CDR3aa: ASSQDRAASGSVNEQF

v_gene: TRBV9
j_gene: TRBJ1-6
CDR3aa: ASSVATGESPLH

v_gene: TRBV7-9
j_gene: TRBJ1-6
CDR3aa: ASSLQSDSPLH